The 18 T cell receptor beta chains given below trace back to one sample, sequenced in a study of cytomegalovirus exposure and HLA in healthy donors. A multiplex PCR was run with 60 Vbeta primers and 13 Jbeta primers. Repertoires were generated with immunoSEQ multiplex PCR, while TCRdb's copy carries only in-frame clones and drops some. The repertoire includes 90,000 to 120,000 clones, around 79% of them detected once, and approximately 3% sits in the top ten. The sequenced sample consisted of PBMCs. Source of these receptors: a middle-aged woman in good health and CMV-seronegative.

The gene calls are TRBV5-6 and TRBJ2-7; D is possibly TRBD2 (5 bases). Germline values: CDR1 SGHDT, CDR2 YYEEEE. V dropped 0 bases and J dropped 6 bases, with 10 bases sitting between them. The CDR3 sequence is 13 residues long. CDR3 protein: CASSLAWESEQYF. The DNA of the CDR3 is TGTGCCAGCAGCTTGGCCTGGGAGTCCGAGCAGTACTTC.

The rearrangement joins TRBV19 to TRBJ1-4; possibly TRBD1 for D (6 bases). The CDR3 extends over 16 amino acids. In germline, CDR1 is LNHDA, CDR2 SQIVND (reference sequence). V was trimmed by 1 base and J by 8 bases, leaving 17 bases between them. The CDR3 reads CASSIVPGTRGEKLFF. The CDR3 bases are TGTGCCAGTAGTATAGTTCCCGGGACAAGGGGCGAAAAACTGTTTTTT.

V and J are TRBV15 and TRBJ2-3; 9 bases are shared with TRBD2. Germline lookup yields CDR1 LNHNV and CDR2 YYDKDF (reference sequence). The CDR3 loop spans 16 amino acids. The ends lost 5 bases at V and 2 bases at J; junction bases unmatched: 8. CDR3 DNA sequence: TGTGCCACCAGCGCCCTCGGGACTAGCTACACAGATACGCAGTATTTT. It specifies CATSALGTSYTDTQYF.

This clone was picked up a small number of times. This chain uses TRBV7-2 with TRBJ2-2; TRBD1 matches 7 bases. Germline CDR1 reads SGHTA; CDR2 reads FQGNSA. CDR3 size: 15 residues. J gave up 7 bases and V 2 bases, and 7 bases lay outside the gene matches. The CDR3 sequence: CASSLRGGAVGELFF. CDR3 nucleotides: TGTGCCAGCAGCTTAAGAGGGGGCGCAGTCGGGGAGCTGTTTTTT.

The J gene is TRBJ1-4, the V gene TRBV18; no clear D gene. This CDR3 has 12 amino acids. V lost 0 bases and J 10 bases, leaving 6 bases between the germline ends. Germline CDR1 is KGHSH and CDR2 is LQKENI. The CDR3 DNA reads TGTGCCAGCTCACCACCCGAGGGAAAACTGTTTTTT. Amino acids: CASSPPEGKLFF.

The DNA of the CDR3 is TGTGCCAGCAGCTGTCTGACTCCGCGTGCAACAGATACGCAGTATTTT. This sequence encodes CASSCLTPRATDTQYF. The genes are TRBV2 and TRBJ2-3; D gene unclear. V gave up 6 bases and J gave up 3 bases, with 19 bases separating them. The CDR3 spans 16 residues. Per the germline V gene, CDR1 is SNHLY and CDR2 is FYNNEI.

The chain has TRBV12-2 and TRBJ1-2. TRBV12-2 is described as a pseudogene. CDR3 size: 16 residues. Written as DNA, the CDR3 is TGTGCAAGTCGCTTAGTGTGGGGGGAGAATAACTATGGCTACACCTTC. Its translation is CASRLVWGENNYGYTF.

The DNA for the CDR3 is TGTGCCAGCAGCTCGACAGAAAACAATGAAAAACTGTTTTTT. Protein sequence: CASSSTENNEKLFF. This sequence joins TRBV7-8 and TRBJ1-4; a possible D gene is TRBD1 (5 bases). The CDR3 sequence is 14 residues long. Between the trimmed V and J ends, which lost 4 bases and 5 bases, there was a span of 11 bases. From germline, CDR1 is SGHVS and CDR2 FQNEAQ.

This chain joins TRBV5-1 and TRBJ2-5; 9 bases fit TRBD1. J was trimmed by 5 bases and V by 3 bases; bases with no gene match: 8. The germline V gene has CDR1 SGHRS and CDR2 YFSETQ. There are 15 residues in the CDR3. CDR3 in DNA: TGCGCCAGCAGCTCACAGACAGGGGGAGCGGAGACCCAGTACTTC. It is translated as CASSSQTGGAETQYF.

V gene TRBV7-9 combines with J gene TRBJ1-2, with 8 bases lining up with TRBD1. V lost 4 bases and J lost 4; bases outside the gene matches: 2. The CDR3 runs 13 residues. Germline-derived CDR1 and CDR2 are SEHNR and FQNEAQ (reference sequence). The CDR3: CASSWDRFYGYTF. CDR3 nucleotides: TGTGCCAGCAGCTGGGACAGGTTCTATGGCTACACCTTC.

The CDR3 DNA follows: TGTGCCAGCACCGCGGGACAGGTGTACCAAGAGACCCAGTACTTC. Translating it yields CASTAGQVYQETQYF. This rearrangement joins TRBV28 to TRBJ2-5; 8 bases are shared with TRBD1. The V segment lost 7 bases and the J segment 0 bases; nucleotides outside the gene matches: 7. The CDR3 sequence is 15 residues long. CDR1 and CDR2 (germline): MDHEN, SYDVKM.

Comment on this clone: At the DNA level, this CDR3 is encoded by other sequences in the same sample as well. The CDR3 protein is CASSLRPSGTTYEQYF. The CDR3 DNA reads TGCGCCAGCAGCTTGAGGCCTAGCGGGACGACTTACGAGCAGTACTTC. The rearrangement joins TRBV5-1 to TRBJ2-7; 9 nucleotides align to TRBD2. V shed 1 base and J 4 bases; nucleotides not matched to a gene: 9. CDR1 SGHRS and CDR2 YFSETQ come from the germline V gene. There are 16 residues in the CDR3.

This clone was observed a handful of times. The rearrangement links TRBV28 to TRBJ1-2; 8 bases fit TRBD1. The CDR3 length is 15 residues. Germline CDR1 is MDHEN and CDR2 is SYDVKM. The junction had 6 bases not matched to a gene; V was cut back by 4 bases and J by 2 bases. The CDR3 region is CASSSPDRVNYGYTF. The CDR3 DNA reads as TGTGCCAGCAGTTCTCCGGACAGGGTGAACTATGGCTACACCTTC.

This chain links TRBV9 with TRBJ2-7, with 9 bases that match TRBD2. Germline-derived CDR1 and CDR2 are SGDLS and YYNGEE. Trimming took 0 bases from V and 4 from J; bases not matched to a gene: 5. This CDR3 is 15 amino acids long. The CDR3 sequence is CASSVEGGRGYEQYF. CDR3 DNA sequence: TGTGCCAGCAGCGTAGAAGGCGGGAGGGGGTACGAGCAGTACTTC.

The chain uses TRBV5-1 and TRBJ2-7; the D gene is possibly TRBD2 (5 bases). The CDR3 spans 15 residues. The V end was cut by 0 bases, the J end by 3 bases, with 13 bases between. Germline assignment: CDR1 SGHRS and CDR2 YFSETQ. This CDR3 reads CASSLEAGMDYEQYF. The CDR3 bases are TGCGCCAGCAGCTTGGAGGCCGGGATGGACTACGAGCAGTACTTC.

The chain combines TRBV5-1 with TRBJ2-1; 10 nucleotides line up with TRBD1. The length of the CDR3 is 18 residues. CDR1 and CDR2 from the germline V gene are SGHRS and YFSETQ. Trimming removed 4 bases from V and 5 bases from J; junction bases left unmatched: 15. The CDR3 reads CASSALPAGTGEHNEQFF. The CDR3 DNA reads TGCGCCAGCAGCGCGCTGCCAGCCGGGACAGGGGAGCACAATGAGCAGTTCTTC.

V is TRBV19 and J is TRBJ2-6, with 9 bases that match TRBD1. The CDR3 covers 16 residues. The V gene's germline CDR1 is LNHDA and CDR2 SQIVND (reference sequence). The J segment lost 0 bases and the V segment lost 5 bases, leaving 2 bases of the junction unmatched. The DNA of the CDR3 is TGTGCCAGTAGTCCGGACAGGGGCTCTGGGGCCAACGTCCTGACTTTC. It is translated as CASSPDRGSGANVLTF.

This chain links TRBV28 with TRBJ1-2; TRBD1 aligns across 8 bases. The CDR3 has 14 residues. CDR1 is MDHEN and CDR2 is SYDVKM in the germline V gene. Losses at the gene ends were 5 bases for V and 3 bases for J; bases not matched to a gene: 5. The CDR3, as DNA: TGTGCCAGCAGTGAGACGGACAGGGACTATGGCTACACCTTC. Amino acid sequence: CASSETDRDYGYTF.